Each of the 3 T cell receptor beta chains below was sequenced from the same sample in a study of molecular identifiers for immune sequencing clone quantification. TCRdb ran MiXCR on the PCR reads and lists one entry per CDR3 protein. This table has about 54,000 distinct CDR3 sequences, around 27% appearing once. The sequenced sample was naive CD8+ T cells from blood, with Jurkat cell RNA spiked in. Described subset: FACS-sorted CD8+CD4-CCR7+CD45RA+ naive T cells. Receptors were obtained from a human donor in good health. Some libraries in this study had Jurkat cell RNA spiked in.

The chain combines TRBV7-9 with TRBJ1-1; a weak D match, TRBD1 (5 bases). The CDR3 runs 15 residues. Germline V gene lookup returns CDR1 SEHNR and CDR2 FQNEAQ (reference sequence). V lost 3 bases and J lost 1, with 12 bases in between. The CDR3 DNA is TGTGCCAGCAGCTTTCCGACAGAGGCGAACACTGAAGCTTTCTTT. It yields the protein CASSFPTEANTEAFF.

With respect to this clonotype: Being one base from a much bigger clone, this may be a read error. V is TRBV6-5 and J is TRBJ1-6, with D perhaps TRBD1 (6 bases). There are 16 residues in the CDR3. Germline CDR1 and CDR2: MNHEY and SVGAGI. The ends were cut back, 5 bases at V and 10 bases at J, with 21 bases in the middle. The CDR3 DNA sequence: TGTGCCAGCAGTGCGCACAGGGATCCTTTTGACTCACCCCTCCACTTT. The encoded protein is CASSAHRDPFDSPLHF.

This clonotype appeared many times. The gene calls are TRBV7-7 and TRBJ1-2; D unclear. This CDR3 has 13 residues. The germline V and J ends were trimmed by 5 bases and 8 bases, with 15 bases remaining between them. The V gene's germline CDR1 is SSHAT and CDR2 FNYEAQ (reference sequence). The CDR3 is CASSKERHRGYTF. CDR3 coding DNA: TGTGCCAGCAGCAAAGAGCGTCATAGAGGCTACACCTTC.